The 18 T cell receptor beta chains in this list originate from one sample, sequenced in a study of blood T cell repertoires in COVID-19. Clones were read by immunoSEQ multiplex PCR, and TCRdb kept only the in-frame ones, dropping some. The sample holds 250,000 to 350,000 clones, roughly nine tenths seen once. Specimen: PBMCs or T cells enriched from blood (not recorded which). The source of these receptors is a woman under 30 who had recovered from COVID-19.

The gene calls are TRBV6-4 and TRBJ2-1, with 9 bases fitting TRBD2. In germline, CDR1 is MRHNA, CDR2 SNTAGT. V shed 2 bases and J 2 bases; nucleotides not matched to a gene: 1. This CDR3 has 15 residues. The CDR3 DNA reads TGTGCCAGCAGTGACGCGGGGGGGACCTACAATGAGCAGTTCTTC. Its translation: CASSDAGGTYNEQFF.

The chain uses TRBV5-1 and TRBJ2-3; 8 bases line up with TRBD1. Trimming removed 4 bases from V and 0 bases from J; junction bases left unmatched: 4. The germline V gene has CDR1 SGHRS and CDR2 YFSETQ. The CDR3 loop spans 15 amino acids. The CDR3 coding sequence is TGCGCCAGCAGCCCTGGACAGGGTAGCACAGATACGCAGTATTTT. Its translation: CASSPGQGSTDTQYF.

This chain joins TRBV9 and TRBJ2-1, with 11 bases fitting TRBD2. Germline CDR1 reads SGDLS; CDR2 reads YYNGEE. CDR3 length: 17 amino acids. V shed 4 bases, J shed 6 bases, and the junction held 12 bases outside the gene matches. The CDR3 reads CASSPRGLADPGNEQFF. CDR3 bases: TGTGCCAGCAGCCCCCGGGGACTAGCGGACCCCGGCAATGAGCAGTTCTTC.

The chain employs TRBV14 and TRBJ1-2, with D possibly being TRBD1 (6 bases). CDR3 length: 15 residues. The V end lost 5 bases, the J end lost 4 bases, and 17 bases lay between the germline ends. Germline CDR1 SGHDN, CDR2 FVKESK. CDR3 amino acids: CASSMQPGAPYGYTF. The CDR3 nucleotides are TGTGCCAGCAGCATGCAACCAGGGGCCCCCTATGGCTACACCTTC.

The CDR3 sequence is CASSIDGMNQPQHF. CDR3 coding DNA: TGTGCCAGTAGTATAGACGGGATGAATCAGCCCCAGCATTTT. V usage is TRBV19 and J usage is TRBJ1-5; D gene uncertain. Trimming removed 0 bases from V and 4 bases from J, with 7 bases in between. The CDR3 runs to 14 residues. Germline V CDR1 and CDR2: LNHDA, SQIVND (reference sequence).

This clone appeared once. V and J are TRBV27 and TRBJ2-3; TRBD1 matches 8 bases. There are 19 residues in the CDR3. Unmatched junction bases numbered 18, after V lost 6 bases and J lost 1 base. The germline gives CDR1 MNHEY, CDR2 SMNVEV (reference sequence). This CDR3 reads CASSDPGAGGPPGTDTQYF. The CDR3 bases are TGTGCCAGCAGCGACCCCGGAGCAGGGGGCCCACCCGGCACAGATACGCAGTATTTT.

This chain connects TRBV29-1 to TRBJ1-1, with TRBD1 identical over 9 bases. The CDR3 runs 14 residues. The V gene's germline CDR1 is SQVTM and CDR2 ANQGSEA. The CDR3 here is CRVGRDRADTEAFF. DNA for the CDR3: TGCAGAGTAGGGAGGGACAGGGCGGACACTGAAGCTTTCTTT.

This chain links TRBV5-1 with TRBJ1-6; 7 bases map to TRBD1. The CDR3 contains 15 residues. CDR1 and CDR2 from the germline V gene are SGHRS and YFSETQ. V lost 4 bases to trimming and J lost 6 bases; unmatched junction nucleotides: 7. This chain's CDR3 is CASSLTGQLNSPLHF. As DNA, the CDR3 is TGCGCCAGCAGCCTAACGGGACAGCTTAATTCACCCCTCCACTTT.

The chain uses TRBV29-1 and TRBJ1-1; TRBD1 might be the D (6 bases). This CDR3 comprises 12 residues. Germline CDR1 SQVTM, CDR2 ANQGSEA. Trimming took off 8 bases at V and 7 bases at J, with 17 bases between the two ends. The CDR3 DNA reads as TGCAGCCCGAGACAGGCCGAGGGTGAAGCTTTCTTT. Its protein product is CSPRQAEGEAFF.

The chain combines TRBV5-1 with TRBJ2-7; D may be TRBD1 (6 bases). V was cut by 5 bases and J by 1 base, with 10 bases left in between. This CDR3 is built from 13 residues. CDR1 and CDR2 from the germline V gene are SGHRS and YFSETQ. The CDR3 sequence is CASRMDSSYEQYF. CDR3 sequence (DNA): TGCGCCAGCAGAATGGACAGTTCCTACGAGCAGTACTTC.

The chain couples TRBV7-9 to TRBJ1-1, with 9 bases identical to TRBD1. The V gene's germline CDR1 is SEHNR and CDR2 FQNEAQ (reference sequence). After removal of 5 bases from V and 5 bases from J, the junction contained 6 bases not matched to a gene. The CDR3 runs to 14 residues. The CDR3 DNA sequence: TGTGCCAGCAGCGCGGACAGGGGAGGTACTGAAGCTTTCTTT. Translating gives CASSADRGGTEAFF.

The chain links TRBV6-2 or TRBV6-3 to TRBJ2-1; D gene ambiguous. Trimming took 5 bases from V and 13 from J, leaving 12 bases between them. The CDR3 is 11 residues long. CDR1 and CDR2 from the germline V gene are MNHEY and SVGEGT. CDR3 DNA: TGTGCCAGCAGTCTGGGCCTACATCAGTTCTTC. This codes for CASSLGLHQFF.

The rearrangement joins TRBV15 to TRBJ1-2; D unresolved. CDR3 size: 14 residues. V lost 1 base and J 2 bases, leaving 8 bases between the germline ends. The germline V gene encodes CDR1 LNHNV and CDR2 YYDKDF (reference sequence). CDR3 coding DNA: TGTGCCACCAGCAGAGGATCAGTGAACTATGGCTACACCTTC. Translating it yields CATSRGSVNYGYTF.

This clone turned up a few times. The rearrangement joins TRBV6-4 to TRBJ1-1; D gene unclear. Looked up from germline, CDR1 is MRHNA and CDR2 is SNTAGT. The CDR3 is 13 residues long. The ends were cut back, 4 bases at V and 5 bases at J, with 11 bases in the middle. The CDR3 is CASSASLRTEAFF. CDR3 bases: TGTGCCAGCAGTGCTTCTCTGAGAACTGAAGCTTTCTTT.

The count of this clone is one. The rearrangement uses TRBV21-1 and TRBJ1-2. TRBV21-1 is a known pseudogene. CDR3 size: 16 residues. The CDR3 DNA reads as TGTGCCAGCAGCAAAACGACGGTTGGAGCTAACTATGGCTACACCTTC. Residues: CASSKTTVGANYGYTF.

This chain uses TRBV15 with TRBJ1-1; 7 bases fit TRBD1. This CDR3 has 14 amino acids. Germline V CDR1 and CDR2: LNHNV, YYDKDF (reference sequence). The junction had 6 bases not matched to a gene; V was cut back by 4 bases and J by 4 bases. The CDR3 sequence: CATSKQGFGTEAFF. The CDR3 DNA follows: TGTGCCACCAGCAAACAGGGGTTTGGCACTGAAGCTTTCTTT.

The rearrangement joins TRBV14 to TRBJ1-2; 7 positions agree with TRBD1. J gave up 4 bases and V 6 bases, and 2 bases lay outside the gene matches. The CDR3 is 12 residues long. The germline V gene encodes CDR1 SGHDN and CDR2 FVKESK. The CDR3 reads CASRRQGYGYTF. The CDR3, as DNA: TGTGCCAGCAGACGACAGGGCTATGGCTACACCTTC.

The chain employs TRBV3-1 (or the pseudogene TRBV3-2) and TRBJ1-2; 9 nucleotides match TRBD1. The CDR3 is 18 residues long. CDR1 is LGHDT and CDR2 is YNNKEL in the germline V gene (reference sequence). V was clipped by 0 bases and J by 3 bases; unmatched bases: 11. The CDR3, as DNA: TGTGCCAGCAGCCAAGATACATCACCGGGACAGGGCTACTATGGCTACACCTTC. Translation gives CASSQDTSPGQGYYGYTF.